This TCR beta chain was found in a study of blood T cell repertoires in COVID-19. For the study at large: T cells, B-cell-depleted T cells, or PBMCs supplied cDNA or gDNA.

Individuals aged about 18 to 95 years were recruited from 24 US areas. Cohorts were determined from participant-reported clinical history. The ends were cut back, 0 bases at V and 0 bases at J, with 6 bases in the middle. The CDR3 extends over 14 amino acids. Germline CDR1 MNHEY, CDR2 SVGAGI. The authors' processing: How many nucleated cells were present was estimated from reference gene primer amplification. Clones were sequenced by immunoSEQ multiplex PCR, and TCRdb holds only the in-frame ones, with some missing. V and J calls plus clone size are reproduced from that table; the DNA served to infer D and trimming. The table shows 200,000 to 300,000 clones, with around 90% occurring only once. This clone was counted a few times.

The rearrangement joins TRBV6-5 to TRBJ2-7, with a tentative D call TRBD1 (6 bases). The TCR sequence derives from a woman aged 25-40 years with acute COVID-19. Sequencing was carried out using PBMCs or T cells enriched from blood (not recorded which). The CDR3 DNA reads as TGTGCCAGCAGTTACTCGGGACACTCCTACGAGCAGTACTTC. Translated: CASSYSGHSYEQYF.